These 12 T cell receptor beta chains originate from one sample sequenced in a study of control samples from healthy donors and cancer patients. TCRdb keeps only in-frame clones here, not all; method: immunoSEQ multiplex PCR. Of some 160,000 clones in the sample, roughly 94% were seen once. The sample consisted of blood. Receptors originate from a middle-aged woman in good health.

The chain joins TRBV4-3 to TRBJ1-2, with 9 bases that match TRBD1. Germline V lookup: CDR1 LGHNA, CDR2 YSLEER. V shed 4 bases and J 2 bases; nucleotides not matched to a gene: 2. The CDR3 is 14 residues long. CDR3 sequence (DNA): TGCGCCAGCAGCCCGGGACAGGGAAACTATGGCTACACCTTC. Translated, it gives CASSPGQGNYGYTF.

For the CDR3, the DNA is TGTGCCAGCAGTACCCTAGGGGGGACTGGAAACACCATATATTTT. Protein product: CASSTLGGTGNTIYF. The chain joins TRBV6-5 to TRBJ1-3; D perhaps matches TRBD1 (6 bases). Germline CDR1 and CDR2: MNHEY and SVGAGI. The CDR3 is 15 amino acids. Trimming left V 5 bases short and J 2 bases short, with 13 bases between.

The chain joins TRBV10-1 to TRBJ1-1; 12 bases fit TRBD1. Germline lookup yields CDR1 WNHNN and CDR2 SYGVQD (reference sequence). CDR3 size: 19 residues. V lost 4 bases, J lost 3 bases, and 15 bases stayed unmatched. Written as DNA, the CDR3 is TGCGCCAGCAGTGGACATTTTATTCGGGACAGGGGGCTGGACACTGAAGCTTTCTTT. It yields the protein CASSGHFIRDRGLDTEAFF.

The chain couples TRBV11-2 to TRBJ2-2, with 8 bases identical to TRBD1. Per the germline V gene, CDR1 is SGHAT and CDR2 is FQNNGV. The CDR3 spans 15 residues. J gave up 6 bases and V 5 bases, and 8 bases lay outside the gene matches. DNA for the CDR3: TGTGCCAGCAGCGCGGGGACAGGAGGCTCCGGGGAGCTGTTTTTT. Translation: CASSAGTGGSGELFF.

The chain links TRBV6-6 to TRBJ1-1, with D perhaps matching TRBD1 (6 bases). With 2 bases removed from V and 1 base from J, the gap between germline ends came to 11 bases. This CDR3 contains 15 residues. Germline V lookup: CDR1 MNHNY, CDR2 SVGAGI (reference sequence). CDR3 DNA: TGTGCCAGCAGTTACCCCGGGACATGGAACACTGAAGCTTTCTTT. Translation: CASSYPGTWNTEAFF.

This chain connects TRBV2 to TRBJ1-5; 10 positions match TRBD1. The CDR3 is 15 amino acids. Germline assignment: CDR1 SNHLY and CDR2 FYNNEI. V lost 6 bases and J lost 0; bases outside the gene matches: 2. In nucleotides, the CDR3 is TGTGCCAGCAGGCGGGACAGGGGTAGCAATCAGCCCCAGCATTTT. Translation gives CASRRDRGSNQPQHF.

This chain connects TRBV19 to TRBJ1-2; 7 bases agree with TRBD1. The V gene's germline CDR1 is LNHDA and CDR2 SQIVND (reference sequence). There are 15 residues in the CDR3. Unmatched junction bases numbered 12, after V lost 7 bases and J lost 4 bases. In DNA form, the CDR3 reads TGTGCCAGTATTCAAGGAGGGGGCTTGGTCTATGGCTACACCTTC. As protein: CASIQGGGLVYGYTF. Based on the CDR3 plus reference TRBV19 and TRBJ1-2, the full variable domain is DGGITQSPKYLFRKEGQNVTLSCEQNLNHDAMYWYRQDPGQGLRLIYYSQIVNDFQKGDIAEGYSVSREKKESFPLTVTSAQKNPTAFYLCASIQGGGLVYGYTFGSGTRLTVV.

In this sample, this clone turned up a few times. The chain has TRBV6-5 and TRBJ1-1; the match to TRBD1 covers 7 bases. Germline CDR1 reads MNHEY; CDR2 reads SVGAGI. V was pared by 5 bases and J by 8 bases, with 5 bases of the junction left unmatched. CDR3 length: 12 residues. CDR3 bases: TGTGCCAGCAGTCCCGGGGGACAGGAAGCTTTCTTT. This translates into CASSPGGQEAFF.

This sequence joins TRBV7-8 and TRBJ1-2; perhaps TRBD1 as D (5 bases). The CDR3 contains 14 residues. Germline assignment: CDR1 SGHVS and CDR2 FQNEAQ. V shed 3 bases and J shed 8 bases, with 16 bases lying between them. The CDR3 DNA is TGTGCCAGCAGCTTGTTCCGGGACCGGTGGGGCTACACCTTC. This translates into CASSLFRDRWGYTF.

The rearrangement links TRBV2 to TRBJ1-2; D remains ambiguous. V was pared by 6 bases and J by 5 bases, with 16 bases between. The CDR3 is 14 residues long. Germline V gene sequence: CDR1 SNHLY, CDR2 FYNNEI. The CDR3 sequence: CASRTNPGSYGYTF. The DNA of the CDR3 is TGTGCCAGCAGGACAAATCCGGGGAGTTATGGCTACACCTTC.

This chain connects TRBV5-1 to TRBJ1-1; D is unresolved. The CDR3 runs 14 residues. The germline CDR1 and CDR2 sequences are SGHRS and YFSETQ. Trimming took 2 bases from V and 1 from J, leaving 9 bases between them. CDR3 coding DNA: TGCGCCAGCAGCTTCGATTCCACGAACACTGAAGCTTTCTTT. Translation gives CASSFDSTNTEAFF.

This chain joins TRBV30 and TRBJ1-3; no definite D call. V dropped 7 bases and J dropped 0 bases, with 10 bases sitting between them. Germline V gene sequence: CDR1 GTSNPN, CDR2 SVGIG (reference sequence). CDR3 length: 13 residues. The CDR3, as DNA: TGTGCCTCCGACCCGAGCTCTGGAAACACCATATATTTT. Protein product: CASDPSSGNTIYF.